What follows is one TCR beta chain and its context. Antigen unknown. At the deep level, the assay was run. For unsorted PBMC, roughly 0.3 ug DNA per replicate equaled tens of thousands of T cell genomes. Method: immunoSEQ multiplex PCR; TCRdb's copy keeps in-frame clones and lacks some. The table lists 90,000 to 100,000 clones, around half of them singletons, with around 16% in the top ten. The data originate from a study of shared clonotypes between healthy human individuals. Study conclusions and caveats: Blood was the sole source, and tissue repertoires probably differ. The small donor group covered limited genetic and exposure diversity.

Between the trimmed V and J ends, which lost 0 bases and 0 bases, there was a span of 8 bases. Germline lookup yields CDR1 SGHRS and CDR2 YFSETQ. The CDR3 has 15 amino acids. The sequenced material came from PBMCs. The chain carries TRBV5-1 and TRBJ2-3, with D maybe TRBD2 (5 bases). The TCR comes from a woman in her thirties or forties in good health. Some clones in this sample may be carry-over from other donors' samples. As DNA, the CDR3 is TGCGCCAGCAGCTTGGGCCCTAGCAGCACAGATACGCAGTATTTT. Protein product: CASSLGPSSTDTQYF.